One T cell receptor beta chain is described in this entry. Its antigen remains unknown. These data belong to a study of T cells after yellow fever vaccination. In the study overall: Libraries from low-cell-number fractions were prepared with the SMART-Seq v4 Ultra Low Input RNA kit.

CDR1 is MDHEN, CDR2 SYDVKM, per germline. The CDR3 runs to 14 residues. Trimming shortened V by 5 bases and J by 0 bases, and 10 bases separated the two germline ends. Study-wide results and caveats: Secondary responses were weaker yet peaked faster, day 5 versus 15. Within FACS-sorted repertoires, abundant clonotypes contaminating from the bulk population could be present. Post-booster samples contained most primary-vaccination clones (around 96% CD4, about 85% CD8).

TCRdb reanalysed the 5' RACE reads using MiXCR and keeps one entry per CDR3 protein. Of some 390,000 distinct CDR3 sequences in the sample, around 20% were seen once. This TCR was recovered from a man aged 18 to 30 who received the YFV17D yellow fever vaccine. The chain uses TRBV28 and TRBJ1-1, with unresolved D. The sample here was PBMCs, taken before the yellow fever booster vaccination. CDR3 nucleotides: TGTGCCAGCAGTCCTAGGAGCATGAACACTGAAGCTTTCTTT. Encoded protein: CASSPRSMNTEAFF.